The source of this T cell receptor (beta chain) is a study of blood T cell repertoires in COVID-19. Background on the study: Sites in the United States, Italy and Spain provided acute and convalescent COVID-19 samples. Sample material is recorded as cDNA or gDNA derived from T cells, B-cell-depleted T cells, or PBMCs.

Authors' processing steps: Reference gene primer amplification in the assay estimated nucleated cell counts. TCRdb keeps only in-frame clones here, not all; method: immunoSEQ multiplex PCR. From that table come the V and J calls and clone size; the DNA was used to work out D and trimming. This repertoire shows about 88,000 clones, approximately 89% found once; its top ten account for approximately 12%. V shed 7 bases, J shed 7 bases, and the junction held 6 bases outside the gene matches. CDR1 and CDR2 (germline): SNHLY, FYNNEI. CDR3 length: 13 residues. This sequence was found in a man aged 80 or over with acute or convalescent COVID-19. The sequencing input was peripheral blood. The chain is built from TRBV2 and TRBJ1-2, with 10 bases aligning to TRBD1. CDR3 nucleotides: TGTGCCAGCACCGGACAGGGGGAGTCTGGCTACACCTTC. Protein sequence: CASTGQGESGYTF.